Listed below are T cell receptor beta chains from one sample, sequenced in a study of blood T cell repertoires in COVID-19. Profiling relied on immunoSEQ multiplex PCR, and the TCRdb table lists in-frame clones only, not all of them. Here the sample spans over 130,000 clones, around 85% being singletons. Input material: peripheral blood. The source is a man between 65 and 80 years old with acute or convalescent COVID-19. CDR3s include the opening cysteine and the closing phenylalanine or tryptophan. A D gene is named only where the DNA matches it firmly. Expanded clones get a size class; other rows say once, few or many, or leave the size out.

cdr3_length j_call d_call v_call clone_size cdr3_aa cdr3_nt
15 TRBJ1-5 - TRBV27 - CASSSLGAGNQPQHF TGTGCCAGCAGTTCCCTGGGGGCAGGCAATCAGCCCCAGCATTTT
16 TRBJ2-2 - TRBV5-6 - CASSLSAGANTGELFF TGTGCCAGCAGCTTGTCGGCAGGGGCGAACACCGGGGAGCTGTTTTTT
15 TRBJ2-1 TRBD1 TRBV7-3 - CASSLRGTGPNEQFF TGTGCCAGCAGCTTAAGAGGGACAGGTCCCAATGAGCAGTTCTTC
14 TRBJ2-2 TRBD1 TRBV6-5 once CASSRQGYTGELFF TGTGCCAGCAGTCGACAGGGGTATACCGGGGAGCTGTTTTTT
17 TRBJ2-7 - TRBV5-6 - CASSFVSWVAPSYEQYF TGTGCCAGCAGCTTCGTCTCCTGGGTAGCGCCGTCCTACGAGCAGTACTTC
14 TRBJ1-1 TRBD1 TRBV5-1 - CASSLYRGNTEAFF TGCGCCAGCAGCCTGTACAGGGGGAACACTGAAGCTTTCTTT
16 TRBJ2-3 TRBD2 TRBV19 - CASSISAGGRVDTQYF TGTGCCAGTAGTATCAGCGCGGGAGGGCGGGTAGATACGCAGTATTTT
14 TRBJ2-3 - TRBV19 - CASSIERVTDTQYF TGTGCCAGTAGTATCGAGAGGGTTACAGATACGCAGTATTTT
14 TRBJ2-7 - TRBV19 - CASSPRGAAYEQYF TGTGCCAGTAGTCCCCGGGGGGCAGCCTACGAGCAGTACTTC
18 TRBJ1-1 TRBD1 TRBV4-3 - CASSQGGIPTGENTEAFF TGCGCCAGCAGCCAAGGGGGAATCCCGACAGGGGAGAACACTGAAGCTTTCTTT
15 TRBJ1-5 - TRBV7-2 - CASSLEGTTYQPQHF TGTGCCAGCAGCTTAGAAGGGACAACCTATCAGCCCCAGCATTTT
16 TRBJ2-2 TRBD2 TRBV7-9 - CASSLGTSGNTGELFF TGTGCCAGCAGCTTGGGGACTAGCGGGAACACCGGGGAGCTGTTTTTT
15 TRBJ2-7 TRBD2 TRBV2 - CASSEGLAGTYEQYF TGTGCCAGCAGTGAAGGACTAGCGGGAACCTACGAGCAGTACTTC
16 TRBJ2-3 TRBD2 TRBV28 once CASKSLGLAGGYTQYF TGTGCCAGCAAAAGCCTCGGACTAGCGGGAGGATATACGCAGTATTTT
14 TRBJ2-5 TRBD2 TRBV7-2 - CASSPQRGLETQYF TGTGCCAGCAGCCCCCAGCGGGGTTTAGAGACCCAGTACTTC
14 TRBJ1-5 - TRBV27 - CASSKGLGDQPQHF TGTGCCAGCAGTAAAGGATTAGGGGATCAGCCCCAGCATTTT
14 TRBJ2-7 TRBD2 TRBV6-5 - CASKPSGTSYEQYF TGTGCCAGCAAACCTAGCGGTACCTCCTACGAGCAGTACTTC